This T cell receptor (beta chain) was recorded in a study of T cell repertoires in cytomegalovirus infection. Study as a whole: The authors relied on CMV epitopes, both recently identified HLA-C-restricted and well-studied HLA-B-restricted. Based on public TCR beta signatures, there were indications of CMV infection and of a matching HLA type. Study-wide results and limits: It was HLA-C-restricted CMV-specific TCR beta clonotypes that dominated the response ex vivo. Identification of carriers of CMV plus the relevant HLA was achieved through cumulative public TCR beta family frequency.

V was pared by 7 bases and J by 0 bases, with 12 bases between. CDR1 MGHRA and CDR2 YSYEKL come from the germline V gene. This CDR3 spans 14 amino acids. TCRdb reprocessed the reads via MiXCR and lists one record per CDR3 protein. The data contain roughly 990,000 distinct CDR3 sequences, less than 40% of them singletons. With respect to this clonotype: Its antigen is undetermined.

Sequencing was performed on cultured CD8+ T cells from PBMCs, taken from culture after CMV antigen stimulation. V gene TRBV4-1 combines with J gene TRBJ1-1; D is uncertain. The source is a human donor in good health (CMV status not recorded). Some clones in this sample may be carry-over from other donors' samples. CDR3 nucleotides: TGCGCCAGCACCCGGAGCCCCATGAACACTGAAGCTTTCTTT. This codes for CASTRSPMNTEAFF.